These 15 T cell receptor beta chains came from one sample sequenced in a study of T cell changes during pregnancy in multiple sclerosis. TCRdb keeps only in-frame clones here, not all; method: immunoSEQ multiplex PCR. The table lists around 25,000 clones, roughly 90% of them singletons. The specimen was CD8+ T cells from peripheral blood mononuclear cells, collected in the second trimester of pregnancy. The receptors derive from a female donor with multiple sclerosis, enrolled in a pregnancy study.

This chain connects TRBV28 to TRBJ1-1; D unresolved. The V gene lost 6 bases and the J gene lost 0 bases, with 8 bases spanning the gap. This CDR3 is 13 amino acids long. The germline V gene has CDR1 MDHEN and CDR2 SYDVKM. CDR3 residues: CASSLSLNTEAFF. The CDR3 DNA is TGTGCCAGCAGCTTGAGTCTGAACACTGAAGCTTTCTTT. Combining the CDR3 with reference TRBV28 and TRBJ1-1 gives the whole variable domain DVKVTQSSRYLVKRTGEKVFLECVQDMDHENMFWYRQDPGLGLRLIYFSYDVKMKEKGDIPEGYSVSREKKERFSLILESASTNQTSMYLCASSLSLNTEAFFGQGTRLTVV.

CDR3 protein: CASSHRTSGGIYEQYF. The CDR3 nucleotides are TGCGCCAGCAGCCACCGGACTAGCGGGGGTATCTACGAGCAGTACTTC. The V call is TRBV4-1, the J call TRBJ2-7; 13 positions match TRBD2. The germline gives CDR1 MGHRA, CDR2 YSYEKL. The ends lost 3 bases at V and 3 bases at J; junction bases unmatched: 5. The CDR3 extends over 16 amino acids.

V is TRBV7-8 and J is TRBJ1-1, with TRBD1 as a possible D gene (5 bases). The CDR3 extends over 17 amino acids. From germline, CDR1 is SGHVS and CDR2 FQNEAQ. Trimming stripped 2 bases from V and 3 bases from J, with 19 bases between. The CDR3, as DNA: TGTGCCAGCAGCTTATTAAACAGGCCGGGGAGGGACACTGAAGCTTTCTTT. The encoded protein is CASSLLNRPGRDTEAFF.

The J gene is TRBJ2-6, the V gene TRBV6-4; weak D call: TRBD2 (5 bases). Trimming cost V 3 bases and J 5 bases, with 20 bases left between them. The CDR3 extends over 18 amino acids. Germline V gene sequence: CDR1 MRHNA, CDR2 SNTAGT. CDR3 in DNA: TGTGCCAGCAGTGAGACTACCACACGACAAAGTCGGGCCAACGTCCTGACTTTC. As protein: CASSETTTRQSRANVLTF.

The gene calls are TRBV19 and TRBJ2-7, with 10 bases lining up with TRBD1. V dropped 8 bases and J dropped 4; count of bases not matched to a gene: 5. The length of the CDR3 is 13 residues. CDR1 is LNHDA, CDR2 SQIVND, per germline (reference sequence). CDR3 sequence: CASQLDRGYEQYF. In DNA form, the CDR3 reads TGTGCCAGTCAACTGGACAGGGGGTACGAGCAGTACTTC.

The V call is TRBV6-6, the J call TRBJ1-5; 7 nucleotides line up with TRBD1. Germline V lookup: CDR1 MNHNY, CDR2 SVGAGI (reference sequence). The trim removed 5 bases at V and 6 bases at J, leaving 13 bases unmatched. The CDR3 extends over 16 amino acids. CDR3 sequence (DNA): TGTGCCAGCAGTAACCGGGACAGTATAGGTAGTCAGCCCCAGCATTTT. It translates to CASSNRDSIGSQPQHF.

The DNA for the CDR3 is TGTGCCAGCAGTGAATCTAGCACGGGAGAGCAGTACTTC. Translating it yields CASSESSTGEQYF. The V call is TRBV6-4, the J call TRBJ2-7; possibly TRBD2 for D (5 bases). The CDR3 has 13 amino acids. The V gene lost 3 bases and the J gene lost 7 bases, with 13 bases spanning the gap. Germline lookup yields CDR1 MRHNA and CDR2 SNTAGT.

The chain carries TRBV6-4 and TRBJ2-6; TRBD1 agrees at 10 bases. The CDR3 is 16 amino acids. Trimming removed 6 bases from V and 2 bases from J; junction bases left unmatched: 4. Germline V CDR1 and CDR2: MRHNA, SNTAGT. CDR3 sequence reads: CASSPGQGTGANVLTF. The DNA of the CDR3 is TGTGCCAGCAGCCCGGGACAGGGGACTGGGGCCAACGTCCTGACTTTC.

This chain joins TRBV19 and TRBJ2-7; the match to TRBD1 covers 9 bases. Germline assignment: CDR1 LNHDA and CDR2 SQIVND (reference sequence). The V segment lost 8 bases and the J segment 0 bases; nucleotides outside the gene matches: 5. The CDR3 spans 14 residues. CDR3 DNA sequence: TGTGCCAGTCGCCGGGACAGGGACTCCTACGAGCAGTACTTC. Amino acid sequence: CASRRDRDSYEQYF.

The V and J genes are TRBV9 and TRBJ1-1; tentative D call: TRBD1 (5 bases). The CDR3 runs 15 residues. V dropped 6 bases and J dropped 2 bases, with 17 bases sitting between them. Germline CDR1 and CDR2: SGDLS and YYNGEE. The CDR3 loop reads CASNQGSVQNTEAFF. The CDR3 bases are TGTGCCAGCAACCAGGGTTCAGTGCAAAACACTGAAGCTTTCTTT.

This chain links TRBV30 with TRBJ2-5; TRBD2 might be the D (7 bases). Germline CDR1 GTSNPN, CDR2 SVGIG (reference sequence). The length of the CDR3 is 11 residues. V was cut by 5 bases and J by 13 bases, with 17 bases left in between. The CDR3 bases are TGTGCCTGGGGGTGGGGGGGCAGCATGTACTTC. It yields the protein CAWGWGGSMYF.

To note about this clone: One end of the junction varies from germline; a read error may be responsible. This rearrangement joins TRBV7-7 to TRBJ1-4; 9 bases are a match to TRBD1. The CDR3 consists of 15 residues. CDR1 is SSHAT, CDR2 FNYEAQ, per germline (reference sequence). Here the CDR3 reads CASSRRGTGLEKLFF. The CDR3 DNA reads as TGTGCTAGCAGCCGTCGGGGGACAGGGCTTGAAAAACTGTTTTTT.

This chain links TRBV7-9 with TRBJ1-2; D might be TRBD1 (5 bases). V gave up 2 bases and J gave up 0 bases, with 16 bases separating them. There are 17 residues in the CDR3. Germline-derived CDR1 and CDR2 are SEHNR and FQNEAQ (reference sequence). The CDR3 loop is CASSLMPAQETNYGYTF. The CDR3 region has the DNA TGTGCCAGCAGCTTAATGCCCGCACAGGAAACTAACTATGGCTACACCTTC.

The rearrangement uses TRBV9 and TRBJ2-3, with a tentative D call TRBD2 (6 bases). V was pared by 6 bases and J by 4 bases, with 15 bases between. CDR3 length equals 14 residues. Per germline, CDR1 SGDLS and CDR2 YYNGEE. CDR3 DNA sequence: TGTGCCAGCACCCCGGCGGGGAGCCCAGATACGCAGTATTTT. Protein sequence: CASTPAGSPDTQYF. Full variable domain (rest looked up from reference TRBV9 and TRBJ2-3): DSGVTQTPKHLITATGQRVTLRCSPRSGDLSVYWYQQSLDQGLQFLIQYYNGEERAKGNILERFSAQQFPDLHSELNLSSLELGDSALYFCASTPAGSPDTQYFGPGTRLTVL.

V gene TRBV30 combines with J gene TRBJ1-5, with a tentative D call TRBD1 (5 bases). Trimming cost V 3 bases and J 10 bases, with 13 bases left between them. Germline V gives CDR1 GTSNPN, CDR2 SVGIG (reference sequence). CDR3 length: 12 amino acids. DNA of the CDR3: TGTGCCTGGAGCCCCGGAGACAGCCCCCAGCATTTT. Translating it yields CAWSPGDSPQHF.